This T cell receptor (beta chain) stems from a study of blood T cell repertoires in COVID-19. Overall study: Samples taken during acute and convalescent COVID-19 were collected in the United States, Italy and Spain. PBMCs, B-cell-depleted T cells, or T cells were the source of the cDNA or gDNA that made up the material.

Germline assignment: CDR1 SEHNR and CDR2 FQNEAQ (reference sequence). The CDR3 consists of 16 residues. Trimming took 2 bases from V and 6 from J, leaving 17 bases between them. Per the study methods: Counts of nucleated cells, estimated from reference gene primer amplification, were obtained. Sequencing used immunoSEQ multiplex PCR; TCRdb keeps in-frame clones, though not all of them. V and J calls and clone size are as listed in that table; D and trimming were resolved from the DNA. The sample shows tens of thousands of clones, about 85% of them seen only once. Sequenced: peripheral blood. This receptor was obtained from a man aged 45-65 years with acute or convalescent COVID-19. This chain uses TRBV7-9 with TRBJ1-5, with D maybe TRBD1 (6 bases). The CDR3 nucleotides read TGTGCCAGCAGCTTAAGTGGGGGGGCGCAAGGTCAGCCCCAGCATTTT. This gives the protein CASSLSGGAQGQPQHF.